This entry is about one T cell receptor beta chain. The CDR3 sequence is 14 residues long. Trimming removed 0 bases at V and 6 bases at J, with 12 bases between. The germline gives CDR1 LNHNV, CDR2 YYDKDF (reference sequence). These data come from a study of blood T cell repertoires in COVID-19. Across the whole study: Donors in the United States, Italy and Spain gave samples during acute or convalescent COVID-19. PBMCs, B-cell-depleted T cells, or T cells provided the cDNA or gDNA that made up the material.

As processed by the authors: Amplifying reference gene primers gave estimates of nucleated cell counts. Some clones are missing from TCRdb's copy, which holds only in-frame ones; the method was immunoSEQ multiplex PCR. For V, J and clone size, that table is used; D and trimming come from the DNA. Of around 200,000 clones listed, 70% to 85% are singletons. This chain joins TRBV15 and TRBJ2-7; D gene ambiguous. The TCR sequence derives from a man aged 50 to 60 who had recovered from COVID-19. The sample comprised peripheral blood. The CDR3 coding sequence is TGTGCCACCAGCAGAGATTTATCGGGTCGCGAGCAGTACTTC. This sequence encodes CATSRDLSGREQYF.